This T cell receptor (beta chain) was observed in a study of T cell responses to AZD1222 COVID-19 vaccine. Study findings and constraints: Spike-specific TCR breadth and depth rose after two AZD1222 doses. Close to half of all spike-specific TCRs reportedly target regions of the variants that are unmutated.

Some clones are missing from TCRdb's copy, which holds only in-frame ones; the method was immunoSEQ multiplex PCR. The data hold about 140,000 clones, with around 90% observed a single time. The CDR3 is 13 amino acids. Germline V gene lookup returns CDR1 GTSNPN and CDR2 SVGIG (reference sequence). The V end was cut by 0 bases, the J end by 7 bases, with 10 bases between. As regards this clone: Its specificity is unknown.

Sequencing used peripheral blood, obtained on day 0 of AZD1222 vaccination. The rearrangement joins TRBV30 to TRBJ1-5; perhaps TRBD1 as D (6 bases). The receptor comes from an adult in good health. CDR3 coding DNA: TGTGCCTGGAGTGTACAGGGTCAGCAGCCCCAGCATTTT. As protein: CAWSVQGQQPQHF.